Each of the 21 T cell receptor beta chains below was sequenced from the same sample in a study of PD-L1 blockade in urothelial cancer. The protocol was immunoSEQ multiplex PCR, while the TCRdb copy is restricted to in-frame clones and leaves out a portion. The sample holds some 25,000 clones; approximately 81% are singletons and the top ten take approximately 9.9%. The source material was PBMCs, sampled around atezolizumab (anti-PD-L1) treatment. All receptors derive from a man between 65 and 85 years old with urothelial cancer.

This clone was detected only a few times. The chain combines TRBV6-1 with TRBJ2-1, with D possibly TRBD1 on 5 matching bases. V lost 4 bases and J lost 7, with 14 bases in between. Germline CDR1 and CDR2: MNHNS and SASEGT. The CDR3 spans 14 residues. CDR3 sequence reads: CASSVQGYGNEQFF. Written as DNA, the CDR3 is TGTGCCAGCAGTGTTCAGGGCTATGGGAATGAGCAGTTCTTC.

The rearrangement joins TRBV25-1 to TRBJ1-1; no clear D. Germline V gene lookup returns CDR1 MGHDK and CDR2 SYGVNS. Deletions cut 8 bases from V and 5 bases from J, with 15 bases between. This CDR3 comprises 13 residues. CDR3 sequence: CASGRASETEAFF. CDR3 DNA: TGTGCCAGCGGACGAGCTAGCGAGACTGAAGCTTTCTTT.

The chain combines TRBV15 with TRBJ1-5; 7 nucleotides match TRBD1. This CDR3 has 16 amino acids. Looked up from germline, CDR1 is LNHNV and CDR2 is YYDKDF (reference sequence). Trimming at V came to 5 bases and at J to 0 bases, leaving 7 bases not matched to a gene. The CDR3 DNA reads as TGTGCCACCAGCCCCCGGGACAGCCATAGCAATCAGCCCCAGCATTTT. This sequence encodes CATSPRDSHSNQPQHF.

The chain recombines TRBV7-2 with TRBJ1-4; 7 bases match TRBD1. This CDR3 has 15 amino acids. Germline-derived CDR1 and CDR2 are SGHTA and FQGNSA. V dropped 0 bases and J dropped 5; count of bases not matched to a gene: 3. The CDR3 nucleotides are TGTGCCAGCAGCTTAGCAGGCAGGGGGAATGAAAAACTGTTTTTT. The encoded protein is CASSLAGRGNEKLFF.

The J gene is TRBJ2-5, the V gene TRBV28; 8 bases align to TRBD1. The J segment lost 2 bases and the V segment lost 4 bases, leaving 6 bases of the junction unmatched. CDR1 is MDHEN and CDR2 is SYDVKM in the germline V gene. CDR3 length equals 15 residues. The chain's CDR3 is CASSSWTGRQETQYF. The CDR3 region has the DNA TGTGCCAGCAGTTCATGGACAGGGCGACAAGAGACCCAGTACTTC.

The gene calls are TRBV5-4 and TRBJ2-1, with unresolved D. Germline CDR1 is SGHNT and CDR2 is YYREEE (reference sequence). Trimming left V 2 bases short and J 3 bases short, with 21 bases between. This CDR3 comprises 18 residues. The CDR3 sequence: CASSFSVSGPSGYNEQFF. The CDR3, as DNA: TGTGCCAGCAGCTTCTCTGTTTCTGGGCCCTCCGGCTACAATGAGCAGTTCTTC.

This sequence joins TRBV30 and TRBJ1-5, with D tentatively TRBD1 (6 bases). V lost 3 bases, J lost 3 bases, and 18 bases lay in between. CDR3 length equals 16 residues. Germline values: CDR1 GTSNPN, CDR2 SVGIG (reference sequence). CDR3 in amino acids: CAWSRTPDSPNQPQHF. For the CDR3, the DNA is TGTGCCTGGAGCCGAACCCCGGACAGTCCCAATCAGCCCCAGCATTTT.

The rearrangement joins TRBV27 to TRBJ2-1, with 12 bases identical to TRBD2. The CDR3 has 15 amino acids. The V gene's germline CDR1 is MNHEY and CDR2 SMNVEV (reference sequence). The J segment lost 1 base and the V segment lost 7 bases, leaving 2 bases of the junction unmatched. CDR3 DNA: TGTGCCAGCACCCTAGCGGGAGGGTCCTACAATGAGCAGTTCTTC. Protein product: CASTLAGGSYNEQFF.

In DNA, the CDR3 is TGTGCCAGCAGTGGGGGGGGACTAGCGGGAGCACAAGAGACCCAGTACTTC. It translates to CASSGGGLAGAQETQYF. J is TRBJ2-5 and V is TRBV6-1; 14 bases align to TRBD2. V was pared by 4 bases and J by 2 bases, with 6 bases of the junction left unmatched. There are 17 residues in the CDR3. Germline CDR1 is MNHNS and CDR2 is SASEGT.

The chain carries TRBV5-1 and TRBJ2-3; no definite D call. Germline V gene data show CDR1 as SGHRS and CDR2 as YFSETQ. The CDR3 spans 14 residues. Trimming pared 0 bases from V and 0 bases from J, leaving 5 bases between. The CDR3 here is CASSLGQSTDTQYF. As DNA, the CDR3 is TGCGCCAGCAGCTTGGGGCAGAGCACAGATACGCAGTATTTT. The full variable domain, completed using reference TRBV5-1 and TRBJ2-3, is KAGVTQTPRYLIKTRGQQVTLSCSPISGHRSVSWYQQTPGQGLQFLFEYFSETQRNKGNFPGRFSGRQFSNSRSEMNVSTLELGDSALYLCASSLGQSTDTQYFGPGTRLTVL.

The chain couples TRBV6-1 to TRBJ1-1, with D uncertain. Germline CDR1 and CDR2: MNHNS and SASEGT. V gave up 4 bases and J gave up 0 bases, with 9 bases separating them. This CDR3 is 14 amino acids long. CDR3 protein: CASSVRTLNTEAFF. The CDR3 DNA follows: TGTGCCAGCAGTGTACGGACTTTGAACACTGAAGCTTTCTTT.

This sequence joins TRBV4-1 and TRBJ2-1, with TRBD1 as a possible D gene (6 bases). CDR1 and CDR2 (germline): MGHRA, YSYEKL. V gave up 1 base and J gave up 2 bases, with 9 bases separating them. This CDR3 is 15 amino acids long. The CDR3 bases are TGCGCCAGCAGCCAAGGCACAGGGACCTACAATGAGCAGTTCTTC. Translated, it gives CASSQGTGTYNEQFF.

V is TRBV5-1 and J is TRBJ2-5, with TRBD1 as a possible D gene (5 bases). Germline CDR1 SGHRS, CDR2 YFSETQ. V lost 7 bases, J lost 1 base, and 11 bases lay in between. The CDR3 has 13 residues. DNA for the CDR3: TGCGCCAGCGAAGTAGACAGCCAAGAGACCCAGTACTTC. It translates to CASEVDSQETQYF.

This rearrangement joins TRBV30 to TRBJ1-5; 8 bases map to TRBD1. Germline V gene lookup returns CDR1 GTSNPN and CDR2 SVGIG (reference sequence). The ends lost 1 base at V and 6 bases at J; junction bases unmatched: 17. The CDR3 has 18 residues. The CDR3 is CAWSAPIHRGAGSQPQHF. CDR3 in DNA: TGTGCCTGGAGTGCGCCCATCCACAGGGGGGCGGGGAGTCAGCCCCAGCATTTT.

The chain carries TRBV27 and TRBJ2-2, with D possibly TRBD1 on 6 matching bases. V was cut by 4 bases and J by 9 bases, with 21 bases left in between. CDR3 length equals 16 residues. Germline V gene lookup returns CDR1 MNHEY and CDR2 SMNVEV (reference sequence). Written as DNA, the CDR3 is TGTGCCAGCAGTTCACTCACCCCCACAGGGATGCGGGAGCTGTTTTTT. Translated, it gives CASSSLTPTGMRELFF.

The rearrangement joins TRBV6-6 to TRBJ2-1; TRBD1 agrees at 9 bases. This CDR3 spans 15 amino acids. V was clipped by 6 bases and J by 9 bases; unmatched bases: 12. Germline V gene data show CDR1 as MNHNY and CDR2 as SVGAGI (reference sequence). CDR3: CASSQTGQGRSEQFF. The CDR3 DNA follows: TGTGCCAGCAGCCAGACCGGACAGGGGCGGAGTGAGCAGTTCTTC.

This clone was seen once. The chain has TRBV14 and TRBJ1-3; no definite D call. V was shortened by 2 bases and J by 0 bases, with 11 bases between the two germline ends. CDR3 length: 16 amino acids. Germline V gene lookup returns CDR1 SGHDN and CDR2 FVKESK. CDR3 region: CASSQLNGVSGNTIYF. CDR3 DNA: TGTGCCAGCAGCCAATTAAACGGAGTCTCTGGAAACACCATATATTTT.

The chain carries TRBV13 and TRBJ2-4; D might be TRBD2 (6 bases). This CDR3 comprises 13 residues. Germline loops: CDR1 PRHDT, CDR2 FYEKMQ (reference sequence). Trimming pared 1 base from V and 7 bases from J, leaving 8 bases between. Here the CDR3 reads CASSLAGVNIQYF. Here the CDR3 DNA reads TGTGCCAGCAGCTTAGCGGGAGTGAACATTCAGTACTTC. Supplemented by reference TRBV13 and TRBJ2-4, the full variable domain reads AAGVIQSPRHLIKEKRETATLKCYPIPRHDTVYWYQQGPGQDPQFLISFYEKMQSDKGSIPDRFSAQQFSDYHSELNMSSLELGDSALYFCASSLAGVNIQYFGAGTRLSVL.

The chain joins TRBV12-5 to TRBJ2-2; 11 nucleotides align to TRBD1. V lost 3 bases and J lost 4; bases outside the gene matches: 10. This CDR3 is built from 18 residues. Germline loops: CDR1 LGHNT, CDR2 FRNRAP. The CDR3 DNA follows: TGTGCTAGTGGTTTCTGGACAGGGGGCGGAAAAATCACCGGGGAGCTGTTTTTT. This codes for CASGFWTGGGKITGELFF.

The rearrangement uses TRBV19 and TRBJ2-4, with a tentative D call TRBD2 (5 bases). Germline V gene lookup returns CDR1 LNHDA and CDR2 SQIVND (reference sequence). The V end lost 3 bases, the J end lost 1 base, and 19 bases lay between the germline ends. The CDR3 contains 18 residues. The CDR3 nucleotides read TGTGCCAGTAGTATTTTCCCCTCTAAGGGAGAGGCCAAAAACATTCAGTACTTC. Translating gives CASSIFPSKGEAKNIQYF. The variable domain in full, with the rest retrieved from reference TRBV19 and TRBJ2-4, is DGGITQSPKYLFRKEGQNVTLSCEQNLNHDAMYWYRQDPGQGLRLIYYSQIVNDFQKGDIAEGYSVSREKKESFPLTVTSAQKNPTAFYLCASSIFPSKGEAKNIQYFGAGTRLSVL.

V usage is TRBV5-7 and J usage is TRBJ1-5; tentative D call: TRBD1 (5 bases). TRBV5-7 falls under the ORF class, with uncertain function. V shed 5 bases and J shed 6 bases, with 21 bases lying between them. There are 16 residues in the CDR3. In DNA form, the CDR3 reads TGTGCCAGCAGGCCAGGCGGGACCGCGACGGGTCAGCCCCAGCATTTT. It specifies CASRPGGTATGQPQHF.